A selection of T cell receptor beta chains follows, all from one sample in a study of T cell responses to AZD1222 COVID-19 vaccine. Sequenced by immunoSEQ multiplex PCR; TCRdb stores in-frame clones only, minus some. The sample has fewer than 150,000 clones; roughly 87% are singletons. The sample here was peripheral blood, taken on day 0 of AZD1222 vaccination. These receptors were obtained from an adult in good health. Each CDR3 is given with its conserved first and last residue. Where a row states a size, it is once, few, many or the class of an expanded clone; other rows omit it.

v_call	clone_size	cdr3_aa
TRBV4-1	.	CASSQGANQPQHF
TRBV27	.	CASTPAGRGQGGLGYTF
TRBV5-4	.	CASSPGSYGETQYF
TRBV18	.	CASSPLAGGNNEQFF
TRBV5-1	.	CASSSNRDGTEKLFF
TRBV29-1	.	CSAEEPNTEAFF
TRBV23-1	.	CASSRGPEEEKLFF
TRBV7-8	once	CASSLDRAGNYGYTF
TRBV7-6	.	CASSFWGQGSYEQYF
TRBV2	.	CASTEGQANTEAFF
TRBV5-1	.	CASSLAGEGILNGYTF
TRBV6-2/TRBV6-3	once	CASSPLGRLYGYTF
TRBV5-4	.	CATTPGGGFGHYTDTQYF
TRBV6-1	.	CASSEAEDLVGYGYTF
TRBV6-2/TRBV6-3	.	CASSYSGSLSEAFF
TRBV7-9	.	CASSLRMGLGGTGANVLTF
TRBV4-2	.	CASSHGDRTGANVLTF
TRBV3-1/TRBV3-2	.	CASSQDRQGYGYTF
TRBV19	.	CASSKQGGPYEQYF
TRBV11-2	.	CASSLSTGGSYNEQFF
TRBV5-4	.	CASSLTGHNTGELFF
TRBV5-4	.	CASSTDTDTQYF
TRBV15	.	CATSRERQVYGYTF
TRBV10-3	.	CAISDMTSGGQETQYF
TRBV19	.	CATRGGMETQYF
TRBV9	.	CASSADGGSPLHF
TRBV4-1	once	CASSQDIAGQNTGELFF
TRBV13	.	CASSLGLAGGDGYTF
TRBV18	.	CASSPESGDSSYEQYF
TRBV6-5	.	CASSYYPGGQPQHF
TRBV11-2	.	CASSPSVSANYGYTF
TRBV4-1	.	CASSQGGTGSYNEQFF
TRBV18	few	CASSPVDRATEAFF
TRBV7-6	.	CASSSDRNQPQHF
TRBV29-1	.	CSVGVGKYEQYF
TRBV1	.	CTSSLRTGWEWETQYF
TRBV5-6	.	CASSPTTGSYNNEQFF